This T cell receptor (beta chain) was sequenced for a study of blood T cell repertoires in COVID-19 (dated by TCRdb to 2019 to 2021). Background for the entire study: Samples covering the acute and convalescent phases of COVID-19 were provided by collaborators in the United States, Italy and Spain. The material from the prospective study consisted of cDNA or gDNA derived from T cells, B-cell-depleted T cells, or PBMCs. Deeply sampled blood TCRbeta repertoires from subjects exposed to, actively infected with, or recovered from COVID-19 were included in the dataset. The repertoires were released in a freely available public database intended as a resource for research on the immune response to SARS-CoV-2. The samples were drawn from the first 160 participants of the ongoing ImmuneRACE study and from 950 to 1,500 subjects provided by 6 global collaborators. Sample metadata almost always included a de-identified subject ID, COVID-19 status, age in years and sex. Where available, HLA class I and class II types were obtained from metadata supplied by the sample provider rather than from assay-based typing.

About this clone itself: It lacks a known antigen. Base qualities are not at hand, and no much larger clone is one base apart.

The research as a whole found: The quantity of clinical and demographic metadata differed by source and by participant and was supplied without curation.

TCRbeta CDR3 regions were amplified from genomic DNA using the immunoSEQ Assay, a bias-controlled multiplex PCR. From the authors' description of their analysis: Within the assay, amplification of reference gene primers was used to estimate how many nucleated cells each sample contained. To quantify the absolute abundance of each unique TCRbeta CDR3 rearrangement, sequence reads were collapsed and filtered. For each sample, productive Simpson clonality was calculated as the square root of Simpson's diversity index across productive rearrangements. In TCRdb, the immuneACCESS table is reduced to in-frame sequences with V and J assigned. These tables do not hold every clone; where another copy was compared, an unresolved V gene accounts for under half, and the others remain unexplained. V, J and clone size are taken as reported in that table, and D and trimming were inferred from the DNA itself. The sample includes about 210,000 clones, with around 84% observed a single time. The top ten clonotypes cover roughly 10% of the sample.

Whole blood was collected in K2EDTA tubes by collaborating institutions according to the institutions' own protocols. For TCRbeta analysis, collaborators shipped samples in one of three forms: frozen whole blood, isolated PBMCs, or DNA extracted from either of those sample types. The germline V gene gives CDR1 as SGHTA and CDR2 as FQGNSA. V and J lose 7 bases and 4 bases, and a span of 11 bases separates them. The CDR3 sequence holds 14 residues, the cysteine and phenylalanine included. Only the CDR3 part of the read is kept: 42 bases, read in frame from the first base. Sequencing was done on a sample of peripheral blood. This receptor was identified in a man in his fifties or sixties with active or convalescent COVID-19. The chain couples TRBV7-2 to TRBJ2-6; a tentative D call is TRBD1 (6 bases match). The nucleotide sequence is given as TGTGCCAGCACCACAGGGTTGGGGGCCAACGTCCTGACTTTC. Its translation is CASTTGLGANVLTF.